This passage covers 30 T cell receptor beta chains from one sample sequenced in a study of early T cells in non-severe SARS-CoV-2 infection. From the 5' RACE reads, TCRdb called clonotypes with MiXCR, one entry per CDR3 protein. The table shows tens of thousands of distinct CDR3 sequences, with roughly 5.1% occurring only once. The sample taken for sequencing was whole blood. Every receptor here comes from an adult who was a healthcare worker with PCR-confirmed SARS-CoV-2 infection or an uninfected control (not recorded which).

At least ten counts were recorded for this clonotype. The rearrangement uses TRBV7-9 and TRBJ2-1; 7 bases align to TRBD1. The CDR3 runs to 15 residues. CDR1 is SEHNR, CDR2 FQNEAQ, per germline (reference sequence). Trimming cost V 5 bases and J 6 bases; bases outside gene matches: 10. CDR3 loop: CASSRTGEGRNEQFF. In DNA form, the CDR3 reads TGTGCCAGCAGCCGAACAGGGGAAGGACGCAATGAGCAGTTCTTC.

Many counts were recorded for this clonotype. The V gene is TRBV19, the J gene TRBJ1-4, with D perhaps TRBD1 (5 bases). Trimming took off 7 bases at V and 1 base at J, with 16 bases between the two ends. The length of the CDR3 is 16 residues. Germline CDR1 reads LNHDA; CDR2 reads SQIVND (reference sequence). The CDR3 loop reads CASTPLGGGTNEKLFF. The CDR3, as DNA: TGTGCCAGTACCCCACTGGGGGGTGGAACTAATGAAAAACTGTTTTTT. The full variable domain, its missing parts supplied by reference TRBV19 and TRBJ1-4, is DGGITQSPKYLFRKEGQNVTLSCEQNLNHDAMYWYRQDPGQGLRLIYYSQIVNDFQKGDIAEGYSVSREKKESFPLTVTSAQKNPTAFYLCASTPLGGGTNEKLFFGSGTQLSVL.

This clonotype has ten or more counts. This CDR3 reads CASSLGVGPRTYGYTF. The DNA for the CDR3 is TGTGCCAGCAGCTTGGGGGTCGGCCCCCGTACCTATGGCTACACCTTC. The rearrangement joins TRBV11-2 to TRBJ1-2, with D perhaps matching TRBD1 (5 bases). Trimming took off 3 bases at V and 4 bases at J, with 18 bases between the two ends. The CDR3 loop spans 16 amino acids. Germline CDR1 is SGHAT and CDR2 is FQNNGV.

This clonotype appeared many times. This rearrangement joins TRBV12-3 or TRBV12-4 to TRBJ1-2; no definite D call. The CDR3 is made up of 12 amino acids. Trimming pared 6 bases from V and 8 bases from J, leaving 13 bases between. The CDR3 spells CASSPGPGGYTF. DNA for the CDR3: TGTGCCAGCAGCCCTGGCCCCGGAGGCTACACCTTC.

V and J are TRBV14 and TRBJ2-3; D gene unclear. The length of the CDR3 is 13 residues. In germline, CDR1 is SGHDN, CDR2 FVKESK. The germline V and J ends were trimmed by 4 bases and 5 bases, with 10 bases remaining between them. The CDR3 nucleotides are TGTGCCAGCAGCCGCCGAACCCAAGATACGCAGTATTTT. This sequence encodes CASSRRTQDTQYF.

This clonotype was picked up many times. This sequence joins TRBV6-1 and TRBJ1-6, with D perhaps matching TRBD1 (5 bases). The CDR3 is 15 amino acids. Germline lookup yields CDR1 MNHNS and CDR2 SASEGT. V was pared by 3 bases and J by 6 bases, with 12 bases between. In DNA form, the CDR3 reads TGTGCCAGCAGTGAGAGGGGCAGTCTTAATTCACCCCTCCACTTT. This encodes CASSERGSLNSPLHF.

This clonotype has at least ten counts. The V and J genes are TRBV15 and TRBJ1-3, with TRBD1 matching 7 bases. The CDR3 is 17 residues long. CDR1 and CDR2 (germline): LNHNV, YYDKDF (reference sequence). Unmatched junction bases numbered 7, after V lost 1 base and J lost 1 base. CDR3 nucleotides: TGTGCCACCAGCAGAGTGGGTACAGGGGAATCTGGAAACACCATATATTTT. This codes for CATSRVGTGESGNTIYF.

This clonotype was recorded a few times. The V call is TRBV13, the J call TRBJ2-7, with a weak D call TRBD2 (6 bases). Trimming took off 5 bases at V and 5 bases at J, with 13 bases between the two ends. There are 13 residues in the CDR3. CDR1 is PRHDT and CDR2 is FYEKMQ in the germline V gene (reference sequence). CDR3 region: CASSPRWGDEQYF. CDR3 bases: TGTGCCAGCAGCCCTAGATGGGGGGACGAGCAGTACTTC. Full variable domain (missing parts from reference TRBV13 and TRBJ2-7): AAGVIQSPRHLIKEKRETATLKCYPIPRHDTVYWYQQGPGQDPQFLISFYEKMQSDKGSIPDRFSAQQFSDYHSELNMSSLELGDSALYFCASSPRWGDEQYFGPGTRLTVT.

This clonotype was recorded at least ten times. The rearrangement uses TRBV7-9 and TRBJ1-1; D not resolved. CDR3 length equals 12 residues. From germline, CDR1 is SEHNR and CDR2 FQNEAQ (reference sequence). Trimming pared 4 bases from V and 6 bases from J, leaving 9 bases between. The CDR3 DNA follows: TGTGCCAGCAGCTCGAGGGTCGCTGAAGCTTTCTTT. Residues: CASSSRVAEAFF.

Ten or more counts support this clonotype. The J gene is TRBJ2-6, the V gene TRBV5-1; tentative D call: TRBD1 (6 bases). The V end was cut by 4 bases, the J end by 1 base, with 18 bases between. Germline V CDR1 and CDR2: SGHRS, YFSETQ. The CDR3 is 18 amino acids. In DNA, the CDR3 is TGCGCCAGCAGCCCCCCGACAGGTGTTAGTTCTGGGGCCAACGTCCTGACTTTC. The encoded protein is CASSPPTGVSSGANVLTF.

The chain employs TRBV10-2 and TRBJ1-5; 7 nucleotides align to TRBD1. Unmatched junction bases numbered 6, after V lost 1 base and J lost 0 bases. Per germline, CDR1 WSHSY and CDR2 SAAADI. The CDR3 is made up of 17 amino acids. The CDR3 spells CASSEFGQAASNQPQHF. The CDR3 region has the DNA TGCGCCAGCAGTGAGTTTGGACAGGCCGCTAGCAATCAGCCCCAGCATTTT.

This clonotype turned up a few times. The genes are TRBV7-9 and TRBJ2-3; 12 bases align to TRBD2. V lost 7 bases, J lost 2 bases, and 7 bases stayed unmatched. Germline-derived CDR1 and CDR2 are SEHNR and FQNEAQ (reference sequence). The CDR3 loop spans 16 amino acids. The CDR3 here is CASIRSSGGATDTQYF. The CDR3 region has the DNA TGTGCCAGCATCAGGTCTAGCGGGGGGGCCACAGATACGCAGTATTTT. The whole variable domain, filled in from reference TRBV7-9 and TRBJ2-3, reads DTGVSQNPRHKITKRGQNVTFRCDPISEHNRLYWYRQTLGQGPEFLTYFQNEAQLEKSRLLSDRFSAERPKGSFSTLEIQRTEQGDSAMYLCASIRSSGGATDTQYFGPGTRLTVL.

This clonotype showed up just a few times. The chain employs TRBV18 and TRBJ1-1, with TRBD1 identical over 8 bases. V gave up 6 bases and J gave up 6 bases; unmatched junction bases: 15. The germline V gene has CDR1 KGHSH and CDR2 LQKENI. This CDR3 region has 16 residues. The CDR3 sequence is CASSPGRAGGGAEAFF. CDR3 sequence (DNA): TGTGCCAGCTCCCCAGGGAGGGCAGGGGGCGGCGCTGAAGCTTTCTTT. Full variable domain (outside the CDR3, taken from reference TRBV18 and TRBJ1-1): NAGVMQNPRHLVRRRGQEARLRCSPMKGHSHVYWYRQLPEEGLKFMVYLQKENIIDESGMPKERFSAEFPKEGPSILRIQQVVRGDSAAYFCASSPGRAGGGAEAFFGQGTRLTVV.

In its sample, this clonotype was seen many times. The V gene is TRBV9, the J gene TRBJ2-3, with 10 nucleotides matching TRBD1. The CDR3 is made up of 16 amino acids. Losses at the gene ends were 0 bases for V and 5 bases for J; bases not matched to a gene: 6. Germline V gene sequence: CDR1 SGDLS, CDR2 YYNGEE. The CDR3 sequence: CASSVVGTGVKDTQYF. The CDR3 nucleotides are TGTGCCAGCAGCGTAGTTGGGACAGGGGTCAAAGATACGCAGTATTTT.

Comments on this clonotype: A much larger clone lies a single base off, so this may be a read error. The chain has TRBV10-1 and TRBJ2-3, with 13 bases lining up with TRBD2. Germline lookup yields CDR1 WNHNN and CDR2 SYGVQD (reference sequence). The CDR3 covers 17 residues. The CDR3 here is CASSLLAGGPGSDTRYF. The CDR3 nucleotides read TGCGCCAGCAGTTTACTAGCGGGAGGGCCCGGGTCAGATACGCGGTATTTT.

This clonotype was counted ten times or more. The V and J genes are TRBV7-3 and TRBJ2-3; TRBD2 matches at 13 bases. CDR3 length: 15 residues. J was trimmed by 8 bases and V by 3 bases; bases with no gene match: 5. In germline, CDR1 is SGHTA, CDR2 FQGTGA. The CDR3 DNA is TGTGCCAGCAGCTTGACTAGCGGGGGGAACCCTACGCAGTATTTT. This codes for CASSLTSGGNPTQYF.

This clonotype showed up just a few times. V usage is TRBV19 and J usage is TRBJ1-6; no clear D gene. Between the trimmed V and J ends, which lost 3 bases and 7 bases, there was a span of 7 bases. Germline V gene sequence: CDR1 LNHDA, CDR2 SQIVND (reference sequence). The CDR3 runs 13 residues. CDR3 in DNA: TGTGCCAGTAGTATTTCAGAGAATTCACCCCTCCACTTT. Protein sequence: CASSISENSPLHF.

The gene calls are TRBV10-3 and TRBJ1-2; D is uncertain. The CDR3 has 11 amino acids. Germline CDR1 and CDR2: ENHRY and SYGVKD. V gave up 6 bases and J gave up 7 bases, with 9 bases separating them. This CDR3 is CAIRREFGYTF. DNA for the CDR3: TGTGCCATCAGAAGGGAGTTTGGCTACACCTTC.

This clonotype has just a few counts. V usage is TRBV2 and J usage is TRBJ2-7; D remains ambiguous. Germline V CDR1 and CDR2: SNHLY, FYNNEI. The ends were cut back, 3 bases at V and 7 bases at J, with 7 bases in the middle. The CDR3 extends over 11 amino acids. Written as DNA, the CDR3 is TGTGCCAGCAGTGAGATGCAAGAGCAGTACTTC. Protein sequence: CASSEMQEQYF.

This clonotype was recorded many times. The chain joins TRBV18 to TRBJ2-1; D assignment may be TRBD1 or TRBD2 (5 bases each). In germline, CDR1 is KGHSH, CDR2 LQKENI. The ends were cut back, 1 base at V and 3 bases at J, with 13 bases in the middle. The CDR3 is made up of 16 amino acids. DNA of the CDR3: TGTGCCAGCTCACCACGTGACACTGGGGGCTACAATGAGCAGTTCTTC. Translated: CASSPRDTGGYNEQFF.

This clonotype appeared many times. The chain employs TRBV28 and TRBJ1-2; 8 bases are a match to TRBD1. CDR1 and CDR2 from the germline V gene are MDHEN and SYDVKM. Trimming removed 5 bases from V and 6 bases from J; junction bases left unmatched: 14. This CDR3 has 16 residues. CDR3 coding DNA: TGTGCCAGCAGTAACCAAGCGCTTGGGACAGGACATGGCTACACCTTC. It encodes CASSNQALGTGHGYTF.

This clonotype was detected only a few times. The CDR3 region has the DNA TGTGCCAGTAGTACTCAGGGGGCGCCCGGGGCCAACGTCCTGACTTTC. This codes for CASSTQGAPGANVLTF. The V gene is TRBV19, the J gene TRBJ2-6; TRBD1 aligns across 8 bases. Per the germline V gene, CDR1 is LNHDA and CDR2 is SQIVND (reference sequence). The V gene end was trimmed by 4 bases and the J gene end by 4 bases; junction bases not matched to a gene: 6. This CDR3 comprises 16 residues.

This clonotype was found many times. The rearrangement uses TRBV6-6 and TRBJ1-1; TRBD1 matches at 7 bases. Germline V gene data show CDR1 as MNHNY and CDR2 as SVGAGI (reference sequence). The CDR3 consists of 14 residues. V gave up 2 bases and J gave up 4 bases; unmatched junction bases: 4. CDR3 loop: CASSYKTGSTEAFF. The CDR3 DNA sequence: TGTGCCAGCAGTTACAAGACAGGGAGCACTGAAGCTTTCTTT.

This clonotype was counted only a few times. The chain carries TRBV19 and TRBJ2-2, with 9 bases lining up with TRBD2. Losses at the gene ends were 7 bases for V and 7 bases for J; bases not matched to a gene: 10. Germline values: CDR1 LNHDA, CDR2 SQIVND (reference sequence). The CDR3 runs to 15 residues. The CDR3 DNA reads TGTGCCAGTAAGGAAATAGCGGGAGCCTTCGGGGAGCTGTTTTTT. Its protein product is CASKEIAGAFGELFF.

The sample holds a few counts of this clonotype. V gene TRBV7-2 combines with J gene TRBJ2-1; tentatively, D is TRBD1 (6 bases). CDR1 and CDR2 (germline): SGHTA, FQGNSA. Trimming removed 5 bases at V and 3 bases at J, with 17 bases between. This CDR3 comprises 16 residues. The CDR3 is CASSLTGTPGYNEQFF. CDR3 DNA sequence: TGTGCCAGCAGCCTAACAGGGACACCGGGCTACAATGAGCAGTTCTTC.

This clonotype was seen at least ten times. This chain uses TRBV7-8 with TRBJ2-3; D is unclear. The length of the CDR3 is 14 residues. The germline gives CDR1 SGHVS, CDR2 FQNEAQ. Trimming shortened V by 3 bases and J by 2 bases, and 9 bases separated the two germline ends. Here the CDR3 reads CASSFRALTDTQYF. The DNA for the CDR3 is TGTGCCAGCAGCTTCCGGGCTCTCACAGATACGCAGTATTTT. The variable domain in full, completed from reference TRBV7-8 and TRBJ2-3, reads GAGVSQSPRYKVAKRGQDVALRCDPISGHVSLFWYQQALGQGPEFLTYFQNEAQLDKSGLPSDRFFAERPEGSVSTLKIQRTQQEDSAVYLCASSFRALTDTQYFGPGTRLTVL.

In this sample, this clonotype turned up many times. V usage is TRBV5-1 and J usage is TRBJ2-1; tentative D call: TRBD1 (6 bases). In germline, CDR1 is SGHRS, CDR2 YFSETQ. V was trimmed by 4 bases and J by 2 bases, leaving 13 bases between them. CDR3 length: 15 amino acids. CDR3 region: CASSITGTTYNEQFF. The CDR3 bases are TGCGCCAGCAGCATAACCGGGACAACCTACAATGAGCAGTTCTTC.

The CDR3 region is CASSPLGYEQYF. Here the CDR3 DNA reads TGTGCCAGCAGCCCGTTAGGGTACGAGCAGTACTTC. V and J are TRBV14 and TRBJ2-7, with no clear D. V gave up 4 bases and J gave up 4 bases, with 8 bases separating them. Germline V CDR1 and CDR2: SGHDN, FVKESK. This CDR3 is 12 amino acids long.

This clonotype was detected ten times or more. The chain has TRBV11-2 and TRBJ2-3; D might be TRBD2 (6 bases). Germline-derived CDR1 and CDR2 are SGHAT and FQNNGV. Trimming shortened V by 5 bases and J by 2 bases, and 26 bases separated the two germline ends. The CDR3 has 19 amino acids. CDR3 nucleotide sequence: TGTGCCAGCAGCCCGCGGGCGCCTTCTAGCGCAGGAGTCACAGATACGCAGTATTTT. Translation gives CASSPRAPSSAGVTDTQYF.

This clonotype showed up many times. The genes are TRBV7-8 and TRBJ1-1; a possible D gene is TRBD1 (6 bases). The CDR3 is made up of 16 amino acids. Trimming removed 4 bases from V and 1 base from J, with 16 bases in between. Germline V CDR1 and CDR2: SGHVS, FQNEAQ. CDR3 amino acids: CASSYRLDRPNTEAFF. CDR3 coding DNA: TGTGCCAGCAGCTACCGCCTGGACAGACCGAACACTGAAGCTTTCTTT.